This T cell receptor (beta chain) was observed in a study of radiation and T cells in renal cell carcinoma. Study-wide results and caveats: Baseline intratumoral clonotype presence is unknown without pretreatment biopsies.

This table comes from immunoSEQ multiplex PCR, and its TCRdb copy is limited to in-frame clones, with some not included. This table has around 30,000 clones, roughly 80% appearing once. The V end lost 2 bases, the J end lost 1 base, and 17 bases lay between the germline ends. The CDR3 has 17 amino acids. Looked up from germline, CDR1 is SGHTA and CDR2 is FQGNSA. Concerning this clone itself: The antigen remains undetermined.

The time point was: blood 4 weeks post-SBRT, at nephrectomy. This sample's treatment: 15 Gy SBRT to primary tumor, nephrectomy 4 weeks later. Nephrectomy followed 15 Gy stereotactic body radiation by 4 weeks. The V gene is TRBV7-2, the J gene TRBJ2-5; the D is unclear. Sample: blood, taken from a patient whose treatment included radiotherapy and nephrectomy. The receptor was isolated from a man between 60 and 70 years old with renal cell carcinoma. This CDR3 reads CASSLNWGQVPQETQYF. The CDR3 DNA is TGTGCCAGCAGCTTAAATTGGGGTCAGGTCCCCCAAGAGACCCAGTACTTC.